These 28 T cell receptor beta chains came from one sample sequenced in a study of CD4 T cells in relation to SARS-CoV-2 and coronaviruses. Clones were read by immunoSEQ multiplex PCR, and TCRdb kept only the in-frame ones, dropping some. The sample holds about 38,000 clones, around 87% seen once. Sequenced input: memory CD4+ T cells from PBMCs. The receptors shown here come from an adult with COVID-19.

The chain combines TRBV3-1 (or the pseudogene TRBV3-2) with TRBJ1-4; the match to TRBD1 covers 7 bases. The germline V gene has CDR1 LGHDT and CDR2 YNNKEL (reference sequence). The CDR3 has 16 amino acids. J gave up 7 bases and V 4 bases, and 12 bases lay outside the gene matches. This CDR3 is CASSPSDDRAGEKLFF. Written as DNA, the CDR3 is TGTGCCAGCAGCCCAAGCGACGACAGGGCGGGTGAAAAACTGTTTTTT.

The chain couples TRBV7-9 to TRBJ1-5; D gene uncertain. This CDR3 is 13 amino acids long. Germline assignment: CDR1 SEHNR and CDR2 FQNEAQ (reference sequence). V was trimmed by 5 bases and J by 0 bases, leaving 5 bases between them. The CDR3 DNA follows: TGTGCCAGCAGCCGAGATAGCAATCAGCCCCAGCATTTT. Protein product: CASSRDSNQPQHF. Using reference TRBV7-9 and TRBJ1-5 for the parts outside the CDR3, the full variable domain is DTGVSQNPRHKITKRGQNVTFRCDPISEHNRLYWYRQTLGQGPEFLTYFQNEAQLEKSRLLSDRFSAERPKGSFSTLEIQRTEQGDSAMYLCASSRDSNQPQHFGDGTRLSIL.

The rearrangement joins TRBV24-1 to TRBJ2-1; either TRBD1 or TRBD2 may fit D (6 bases each). Germline CDR1 reads KGHDR; CDR2 reads SFDVKD. This CDR3 is 11 amino acids long. The ends were cut back, 6 bases at V and 10 bases at J, with 9 bases in the middle. The DNA of the CDR3 is TGTGCCACCAGTCGGGGGACAGAGCAGTTCTTC. Translated, it gives CATSRGTEQFF.

The chain uses TRBV6-5 and TRBJ2-7, with 10 bases identical to TRBD1. After removal of 10 bases from V and 5 bases from J, the junction contained 11 bases not matched to a gene. Germline loops: CDR1 MNHEY, CDR2 SVGAGI. This CDR3 region has 14 residues. The CDR3 region is CATKGTGVFHEQYF. As DNA, the CDR3 is TGTGCCACCAAAGGGACAGGGGTTTTCCACGAGCAGTACTTC.

The V gene is TRBV9, the J gene TRBJ2-1; the D is unclear. V dropped 0 bases and J dropped 0 bases, with 7 bases sitting between them. The germline gives CDR1 SGDLS, CDR2 YYNGEE. The CDR3 totals 15 residues. CDR3 protein: CASSVDLSSYNEQFF. For the CDR3, the DNA is TGTGCCAGCAGCGTAGACTTAAGCTCCTACAATGAGCAGTTCTTC.

The chain is built from TRBV27 and TRBJ1-5; D ambiguous. V gave up 11 bases and J gave up 10 bases, with 21 bases separating them. The CDR3 spans 13 residues. Germline V gene sequence: CDR1 MNHEY, CDR2 SMNVEV (reference sequence). This CDR3 is CADPYPQASPQHF. The CDR3 DNA reads as TGTGCCGACCCCTACCCCCAAGCATCTCCCCAGCATTTT.

The genes are TRBV9 and TRBJ1-5; TRBD1 agrees at 7 bases. J gave up 3 bases and V 3 bases, and 6 bases lay outside the gene matches. The CDR3 is 15 residues long. Germline V gives CDR1 SGDLS, CDR2 YYNGEE. This CDR3 is CASSASGTDNQPQHF. The CDR3 nucleotides are TGTGCCAGCAGCGCCAGTGGGACAGACAATCAGCCCCAGCATTTT.

The chain uses TRBV5-5 and TRBJ1-1; D might be TRBD1 (6 bases). CDR1 SGHKS and CDR2 YYEKEE come from the germline V gene (reference sequence). The CDR3 has 15 amino acids. Between the trimmed V and J ends, which lost 4 bases and 4 bases, there was a span of 17 bases. The CDR3 sequence is CASSPGEGGITEAFF. CDR3 sequence (DNA): TGTGCCAGCAGCCCGGGGGAGGGGGGCATCACTGAAGCTTTCTTT.

This chain connects TRBV7-2 to TRBJ1-4; D is perhaps TRBD1 (5 bases). The CDR3 spans 13 residues. Germline CDR1 and CDR2: SGHTA and FQGNSA. Trimming removed 5 bases at V and 8 bases at J, with 12 bases between. This chain's CDR3 is CASSLAGGEKLFF. CDR3 sequence (DNA): TGTGCCAGCAGCCTGGCGGGGGGGGAAAAACTGTTTTTT.

V and J are TRBV18 and TRBJ1-6; D is uncertain. This CDR3 comprises 16 residues. Germline lookup yields CDR1 KGHSH and CDR2 LQKENI. Trimming cost V 2 bases and J 0 bases, with 8 bases left between them. The CDR3 DNA follows: TGTGCCAGCTCACCAGGGAAGAGCTCCTATAATTCACCCCTCCACTTT. This encodes CASSPGKSSYNSPLHF. Full variable domain (remainder filled in from reference TRBV18 and TRBJ1-6): NAGVMQNPRHLVRRRGQEARLRCSPMKGHSHVYWYRQLPEEGLKFMVYLQKENIIDESGMPKERFSAEFPKEGPSILRIQQVVRGDSAAYFCASSPGKSSYNSPLHFGNGTRLTVT.

For the CDR3, the DNA is TGTGCCAGCAGCCAAGTGGGGCTAGCGGGGGGCGCAGACTCCTACGAGCAGTACTTC. This gives the protein CASSQVGLAGGADSYEQYF. The V and J genes are TRBV4-2 and TRBJ2-7; 11 bases are shared with TRBD2. The CDR3 totals 19 residues. Unmatched junction bases numbered 11, after V lost 1 base and J lost 0 bases. CDR1 and CDR2 (germline): LGHNA, YNFKEQ.

The chain has TRBV1 and TRBJ1-4; the table calls TRBD1, which could not be checked here. TRBV1 constitutes a pseudogene. The CDR3 consists of 16 residues. The CDR3 sequence is CTSSQGQGLMSEKLFF. The CDR3 DNA reads TGCACCAGCAGCCAGGGACAGGGGTTAATGAGCGAAAAACTGTTTTTT.

The chain has TRBV10-3 and TRBJ2-1, with unresolved D. V lost 6 bases to trimming and J lost 9 bases, with 12 bases between them. Germline V CDR1 and CDR2: ENHRY, SYGVKD. The CDR3 is made up of 12 amino acids. The CDR3 DNA follows: TGTGCCATCAGGGACCCACTCGTTGAGCAGTTCTTC. Translating gives CAIRDPLVEQFF.

This chain connects TRBV5-1 to TRBJ2-5; D uncertain. The CDR3 loop spans 13 amino acids. V was shortened by 0 bases and J by 2 bases, with 5 bases between the two germline ends. From germline, CDR1 is SGHRS and CDR2 YFSETQ. The CDR3 DNA reads as TGCGCCAGCAGCTTGGCGCCACAAGAGACCCAGTACTTC. Residues: CASSLAPQETQYF. Combining the CDR3 with reference TRBV5-1 and TRBJ2-5 gives the whole variable domain KAGVTQTPRYLIKTRGQQVTLSCSPISGHRSVSWYQQTPGQGLQFLFEYFSETQRNKGNFPGRFSGRQFSNSRSEMNVSTLELGDSALYLCASSLAPQETQYFGPGTRLLVL.

This chain links TRBV18 with TRBJ2-4, with TRBD2 as a possible D gene (6 bases). This CDR3 region has 19 residues. Deletions cut 0 bases from V and 0 bases from J, with 18 bases between. Germline CDR1 reads KGHSH; CDR2 reads LQKENI. The CDR3 DNA reads TGTGCCAGCTCACCACCGGGCGGGGCAGGGATCCTAGCCAAAAACATTCAGTACTTC. Its translation is CASSPPGGAGILAKNIQYF.

The sample holds a few counts of this clone. The chain uses TRBV11-2 and TRBJ2-1; 7 bases are a match to TRBD2. Trimming removed 10 bases from V and 6 bases from J; junction bases left unmatched: 12. The CDR3 consists of 14 residues. Per the germline V gene, CDR1 is SGHAT and CDR2 is FQNNGV. CDR3 region: CAIPSGARGNEQFF. CDR3 DNA: TGTGCCATTCCCAGCGGGGCGCGGGGCAATGAGCAGTTCTTC.

The chain is built from TRBV5-5 and TRBJ2-3, with 16 bases that match TRBD2. The CDR3 loop spans 16 amino acids. Germline values: CDR1 SGHKS, CDR2 YYEKEE (reference sequence). Unmatched junction bases numbered 3, after V lost 3 bases and J lost 5 bases. CDR3 residues: CASSSGLAGGQDTQYF. CDR3 coding DNA: TGTGCCAGCAGCTCGGGACTAGCGGGGGGGCAAGATACGCAGTATTTT.

The CDR3 region has the DNA TGTGCCAGCAGCCAGACCCTGACTAGCGGGGGGACCCAGTACTTC. This sequence encodes CASSQTLTSGGTQYF. V is TRBV6-2 or TRBV6-3 and J is TRBJ2-5, with 12 bases that match TRBD2. The V gene's germline CDR1 is MNHEY and CDR2 SVGEGT. The V segment lost 6 bases and the J segment 7 bases; nucleotides outside the gene matches: 9. The CDR3 contains 15 residues.

J is TRBJ2-1 and V is TRBV5-4, with D maybe TRBD1 (6 bases). CDR3 length: 11 amino acids. The germline V gene encodes CDR1 SGHNT and CDR2 YYREEE (reference sequence). Trimming removed 4 bases at V and 10 bases at J, with 9 bases between. The CDR3 sequence is CASSRDMEQFF. The CDR3, as DNA: TGTGCCAGCAGCCGGGACATGGAGCAGTTCTTC.

V is TRBV15 and J is TRBJ1-2; possible D gene TRBD1, 6 bases. V was trimmed by 3 bases and J by 2 bases, leaving 13 bases between them. Germline CDR1 is LNHNV and CDR2 is YYDKDF (reference sequence). The CDR3 covers 15 residues. CDR3 sequence: CATSSPPTGNYGYTF. The CDR3 nucleotides are TGTGCCACCAGCAGTCCCCCGACAGGAAACTATGGCTACACCTTC.

V and J are TRBV12-3 or TRBV12-4 and TRBJ1-2; no reliable D call. V dropped 3 bases and J dropped 8 bases, with 10 bases sitting between them. The CDR3 sequence is 12 residues long. The CDR3 loop is CASSFFGSGYTF. The CDR3, as DNA: TGTGCCAGCAGTTTTTTCGGGTCGGGCTACACCTTC.

V gene TRBV6-5 combines with J gene TRBJ2-5; 8 nucleotides align to TRBD2. Losses at the gene ends were 3 bases for V and 1 base for J; bases not matched to a gene: 7. The CDR3 totals 16 residues. CDR1 and CDR2 (germline): MNHEY, SVGAGI. The CDR3 protein is CASSYSSGGFQETQYF. The CDR3 DNA follows: TGTGCCAGCAGTTATAGTTCGGGGGGGTTCCAAGAGACCCAGTACTTC.

The CDR3 loop is CASNHDQGSGANVLTF. CDR3 in DNA: TGTGCCAGCAATCATGACCAAGGCTCTGGGGCCAACGTCCTGACTTTC. V usage is TRBV11-3 and J usage is TRBJ2-6; no definite D call. The CDR3 contains 16 residues. Germline loops: CDR1 SGHNT, CDR2 YENEEA. V was shortened by 7 bases and J by 0 bases, with 13 bases between the two germline ends.

This clone came up once. CDR3 bases: TGTGCCAGCAGTTACTCGAAGGGACAGGGGAAGGCACCCCTCCACTTT. It is translated as CASSYSKGQGKAPLHF. The chain employs TRBV6-5 and TRBJ1-6; TRBD1 matches at 10 bases. The junction had 7 bases not matched to a gene; V was cut back by 0 bases and J by 11 bases. The CDR3 covers 16 residues. The germline gives CDR1 MNHEY, CDR2 SVGAGI.

CDR3 DNA: TGTGCCAGCAGTGAAGCGCAACAGGGGGGGCAGTACTTC. Encoded protein: CASSEAQQGGQYF. This sequence joins TRBV6-1 and TRBJ2-7; 8 positions match TRBD1. The CDR3 spans 13 residues. Germline V gene data show CDR1 as MNHNS and CDR2 as SASEGT. The V gene end was trimmed by 0 bases and the J gene end by 9 bases; junction bases not matched to a gene: 4.

J is TRBJ2-7 and V is TRBV11-2, with 9 bases that match TRBD1. CDR1 SGHAT and CDR2 FQNNGV come from the germline V gene. The CDR3 covers 15 residues. V gave up 4 bases and J gave up 7 bases; unmatched junction bases: 11. The DNA for the CDR3 is TGTGCCAGCAGCTCCTGGACAGGGGATACTAGGGAGCAGTACTTC. This gives the protein CASSSWTGDTREQYF.

The chain carries TRBV6-6 and TRBJ1-5; D is unclear. V shed 8 bases and J shed 1 base, with 9 bases lying between them. The germline V gene encodes CDR1 MNHNY and CDR2 SVGAGI (reference sequence). The CDR3 contains 13 residues. The CDR3 nucleotides are TGTGCCAGCGGAGACTCGAGCAATCAGCCCCAGCATTTT. Encoded protein: CASGDSSNQPQHF.

The chain uses TRBV4-3 and TRBJ1-2, with D possibly being TRBD1 (6 bases). The ends were cut back, 1 base at V and 4 bases at J, with 13 bases in the middle. The CDR3 is 15 amino acids. Germline lookup yields CDR1 LGHNA and CDR2 YSLEER. For the CDR3, the DNA is TGCGCCAGCAGCCAAGGTCCGGGACAAGGCTATGGCTACACCTTC. Translating gives CASSQGPGQGYGYTF.